This entry describes one TCR beta chain. The target antigen is unknown. Through a sample-barcoded 5' primer and a J-beta primer mix, a second PCR was run for 7 to 11 cycles. TCRdb fed the 5' RACE reads into MiXCR, producing one record per CDR3 protein. Here the sample spans 800,000 or so distinct CDR3 sequences, approximately 25% being singletons. The data were taken from a study of blood T cells in healthy people across ages. The study, taken as a whole, reports: Bulk PBMC profiling left naive and antigen-experienced comparisons inconclusive.

CDR1 LGHNA and CDR2 YSLEER come from the germline V gene. The V and J ends lost 0 bases and 7 bases respectively, with 9 bases between them. The CDR3 runs to 14 residues. This sample also belongs to another study, concerning T cells of mothers and their children. As that report states: At approximately 1.5 ug per 15 ul, all of the extracted RNA went into cDNA synthesis. Every mother produced more than 8.5 million TCR beta CDR3 reads, whereas every child provided approximately 3 million.

The chain combines TRBV4-3 with TRBJ1-4; D is uncertain. Sequences were obtained from blood. The TCR sequence derives from a boy younger than 18 in good health. CDR3 DNA sequence: TGCGCCAGCAGCCAAGACAGACTGACTGAAAAACTGTTTTTT. This codes for CASSQDRLTEKLFF.